The 6 T cell receptor beta chains presented below share a single source sample, sequenced in a study of cytomegalovirus exposure and HLA in healthy donors. The primer mix had 60 Vbeta and 13 Jbeta primers. Here immunoSEQ multiplex PCR was the method, and the copy in TCRdb shows in-frame clones only, minus some. The sample lists around 130,000 clones; around 70% were seen once. The sequenced sample was PBMCs. These receptors were taken from a man between 25 and 39 years old in good health and CMV-seronegative.

The rearrangement links TRBV13 to TRBJ2-7, with 12 bases identical to TRBD2. In germline, CDR1 is PRHDT, CDR2 FYEKMQ (reference sequence). This CDR3 has 16 amino acids. The V segment lost 3 bases and the J segment 2 bases; nucleotides outside the gene matches: 5. The CDR3 sequence is CASSFGTSGRPYEQYF. As DNA, the CDR3 is TGTGCCAGCAGCTTTGGAACTAGCGGGAGGCCCTACGAGCAGTACTTC. Full variable domain (outside the CDR3, taken from reference TRBV13 and TRBJ2-7): AAGVIQSPRHLIKEKRETATLKCYPIPRHDTVYWYQQGPGQDPQFLISFYEKMQSDKGSIPDRFSAQQFSDYHSELNMSSLELGDSALYFCASSFGTSGRPYEQYFGPGTRLTVT.

The chain combines TRBV7-9 with TRBJ2-1; the match to TRBD2 covers 7 bases. CDR1 and CDR2 from the germline V gene are SEHNR and FQNEAQ (reference sequence). The length of the CDR3 is 15 residues. Unmatched junction bases numbered 4, after V lost 0 bases and J lost 5 bases. The CDR3 region is CASSLAMGLHNEQFF. CDR3 nucleotides: TGTGCCAGCAGCTTAGCGATGGGACTACACAATGAGCAGTTCTTC.

V is TRBV7-2 and J is TRBJ2-3, with D tentatively TRBD1 (5 bases). Trimming left V 1 base short and J 3 bases short, with 17 bases between. Germline CDR1 and CDR2: SGHTA and FQGNSA. The CDR3 is 17 amino acids. In DNA form, the CDR3 reads TGTGCCAGCAGCTTAGTAGGGGTTGAGTTAGTTACAGATACGCAGTATTTT. Its translation: CASSLVGVELVTDTQYF.

This chain connects TRBV10-3 to TRBJ2-7; 7 nucleotides agree with TRBD1. Germline trimming cut 1 base from V and 1 base from J; bases unmatched to any gene: 10. Germline loops: CDR1 ENHRY, CDR2 SYGVKD. The CDR3 contains 17 residues. The CDR3 DNA is TGTGCCATCAGTGAGTGGTCGAGACAGGGAGCGTCCTACGAGCAGTACTTC. Protein product: CAISEWSRQGASYEQYF.

The chain carries TRBV5-1 and TRBJ1-2, with 10 bases that match TRBD1. The CDR3 length is 17 residues. The germline gives CDR1 SGHRS, CDR2 YFSETQ. The V gene end was trimmed by 0 bases and the J gene end by 7 bases; junction bases not matched to a gene: 12. The CDR3 DNA follows: TGCGCCAGCAGCTTGGATGGGACAGGGGACCCCACTGCTGGCTACACCTTC. This gives the protein CASSLDGTGDPTAGYTF.

This chain joins TRBV9 and TRBJ2-3, with D maybe TRBD1 (5 bases). This CDR3 is 12 amino acids long. Germline loops: CDR1 SGDLS, CDR2 YYNGEE. Trimming took 2 bases from V and 6 from J, leaving 7 bases between them. Here the CDR3 reads CASSVNRDTQYF. CDR3 DNA: TGTGCCAGCAGCGTTAACAGGGATACGCAGTATTTT.